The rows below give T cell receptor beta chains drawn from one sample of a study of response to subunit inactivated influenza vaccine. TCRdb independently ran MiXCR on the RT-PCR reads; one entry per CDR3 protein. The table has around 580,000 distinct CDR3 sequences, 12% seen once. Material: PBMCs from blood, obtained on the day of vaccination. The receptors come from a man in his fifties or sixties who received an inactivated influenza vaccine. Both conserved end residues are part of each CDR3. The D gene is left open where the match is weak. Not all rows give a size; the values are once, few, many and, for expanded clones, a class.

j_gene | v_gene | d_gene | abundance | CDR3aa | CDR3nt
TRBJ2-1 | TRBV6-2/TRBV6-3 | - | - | CASRLTGSPGTEQFF | TGTGCCAGCAGACTCACGGGGAGCCCGGGTACTGAGCAGTTCTTC
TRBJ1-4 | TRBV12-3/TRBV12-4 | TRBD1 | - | CASRPSGGDEKLFF | TGTGCCAGCAGACCTTCAGGGGGCGATGAAAAACTGTTTTTT
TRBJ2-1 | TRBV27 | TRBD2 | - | CASSLSGGYSYNEQFF | TGTGCCAGCAGTCTCAGCGGGGGGTACTCCTACAATGAGCAGTTCTTC
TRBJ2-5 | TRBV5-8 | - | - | CASGPQKETQYF | TGTGCCAGCGGTCCCCAGAAGGAGACCCAGTACTTC
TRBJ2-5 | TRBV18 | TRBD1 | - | CASSPRTGETQYF | TGTGCCAGCTCACCCAGGACAGGAGAGACCCAGTACTTC
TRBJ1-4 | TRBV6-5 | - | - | CASSYSVGQGSSNEKLFF | TGTGCCAGCAGTTACTCAGTCGGTCAGGGTAGTAGTAATGAAAAACTGTTTTTT
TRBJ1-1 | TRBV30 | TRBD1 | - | CAWRTQGDNTEAFF | TGTGCCTGGCGAACCCAGGGGGATAACACTGAAGCTTTCTTT
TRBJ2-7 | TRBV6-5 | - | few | CASSSIQVSLSYEQYF | TGTGCCAGCAGTTCCATTCAGGTTAGCCTGTCCTACGAGCAGTACTTC
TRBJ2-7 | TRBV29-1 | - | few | CSARGRVTYEQYF | TGCAGCGCCAGAGGACGGGTGACCTACGAGCAGTACTTC
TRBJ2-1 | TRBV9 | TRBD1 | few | CASSVVPTTGRSYNEQFF | TGTGCCAGCAGCGTAGTTCCTACGACAGGGCGCTCCTACAATGAGCAGTTCTTC
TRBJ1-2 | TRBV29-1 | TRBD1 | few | CSVEGWGQGTGANYGYTF | TGCAGCGTTGAAGGATGGGGACAGGGCACGGGGGCTAACTATGGCTACACCTTC
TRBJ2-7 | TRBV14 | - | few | CASSQDFGGYEQYF | TGTGCCAGCAGCCAAGATTTCGGCGGCTACGAGCAGTACTTC
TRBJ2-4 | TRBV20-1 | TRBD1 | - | CSADPWGQGALAKNIQYF | TGCAGTGCCGACCCATGGGGACAGGGGGCCCTAGCCAAAAACATTCAGTACTTC
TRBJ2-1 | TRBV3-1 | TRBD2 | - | CASSQELLAGYEQFF | TGTGCCAGCAGCCAAGAATTACTAGCGGGATATGAGCAGTTCTTC
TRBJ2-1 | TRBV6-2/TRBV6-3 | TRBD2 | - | CASSYVRGSDEQFF | TGTGCCAGCAGTTATGTTCGCGGGAGTGATGAGCAGTTCTTC
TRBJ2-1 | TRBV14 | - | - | CASSQAQYEQFF | TGTGCCAGCAGCCAAGCACAGTATGAGCAGTTCTTC
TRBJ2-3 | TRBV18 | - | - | CASSPPKMITDTQYF | TGTGCCAGCTCACCACCCAAGATGATCACAGATACGCAGTATTTT
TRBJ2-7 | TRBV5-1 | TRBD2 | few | CASSLGTSGGISYEQYF | TGCGCCAGCAGCTTGGGGACTAGCGGGGGGATCTCCTACGAGCAGTACTTC
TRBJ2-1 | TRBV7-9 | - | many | CASSLEQEDNEQFF | TGTGCCAGCAGCTTAGAACAGGAGGACAATGAGCAGTTCTTC
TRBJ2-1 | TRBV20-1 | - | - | CSAGGQGEQFF | TGCAGTGCCGGCGGGCAGGGAGAGCAGTTCTTC
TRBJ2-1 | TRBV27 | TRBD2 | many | CASSHTSGRIGEQFF | TGTGCCAGCAGTCACACTAGCGGGAGAATTGGTGAGCAGTTCTTC
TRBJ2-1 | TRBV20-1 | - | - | CSAGIPGLYNEQFF | TGCAGTGCTGGGATTCCGGGCCTCTACAATGAGCAGTTCTTC
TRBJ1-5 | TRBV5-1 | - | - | CASSLMGGWQPQHF | TGCGCCAGCAGCTTGATGGGAGGATGGCAGCCCCAGCATTTT
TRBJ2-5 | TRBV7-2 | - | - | CASSFPEGTQYF | TGTGCCAGCAGCTTCCCCGAGGGGACCCAGTACTTC
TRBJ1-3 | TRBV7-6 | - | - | CASSLSLSGGNTIYF | TGTGCCAGCAGCTTATCTCTTTCGGGTGGAAACACCATATATTTT
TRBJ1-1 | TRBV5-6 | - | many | CASRTRASEAFF | TGTGCCAGCAGGACCCGGGCCTCTGAAGCTTTCTTT
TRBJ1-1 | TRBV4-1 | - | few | CASSQGSWAGPASEAFF | TGCGCCAGCAGCCAAGGAAGTTGGGCAGGCCCCGCGTCAGAAGCTTTCTTT
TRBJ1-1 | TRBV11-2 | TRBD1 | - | CASSSDRVAAFF | TGTGCCAGCAGCTCCGACAGGGTGGCCGCTTTCTTT
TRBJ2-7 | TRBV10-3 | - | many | CAISESVSYEQYF | TGTGCCATCAGTGAGTCGGTCTCCTACGAGCAGTACTTC
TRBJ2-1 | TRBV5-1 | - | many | CASSLGHSGGVIRAYNEQFF | TGCGCCAGCAGCTTGGGACACAGTGGGGGCGTAATCAGGGCATACAATGAGCAGTTCTTC
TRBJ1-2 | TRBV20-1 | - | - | CSARVTPGGQRDYGYTF | TGCAGTGCTAGAGTTACCCCCGGGGGGCAAAGGGACTATGGCTACACCTTC
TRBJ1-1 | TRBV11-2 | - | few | CASIETGNTEAFF | TGTGCCAGCATCGAGACAGGGAACACTGAAGCTTTCTTT
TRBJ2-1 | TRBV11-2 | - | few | CASSLEGVGNEQFF | TGTGCCAGCAGCTTAGAAGGGGTGGGCAATGAGCAGTTCTTC
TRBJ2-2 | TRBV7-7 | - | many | CASSLAFNTGELFF | TGTGCTAGCAGCTTAGCCTTTAATACCGGGGAGCTGTTTTTT
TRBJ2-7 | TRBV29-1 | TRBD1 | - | CSVSGTAPYEQYF | TGCAGCGTTTCCGGGACAGCCCCTTACGAGCAGTACTTC
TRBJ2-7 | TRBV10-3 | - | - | CAIKGGFSYEQYF | TGTGCCATCAAGGGGGGATTCTCCTACGAGCAGTACTTC